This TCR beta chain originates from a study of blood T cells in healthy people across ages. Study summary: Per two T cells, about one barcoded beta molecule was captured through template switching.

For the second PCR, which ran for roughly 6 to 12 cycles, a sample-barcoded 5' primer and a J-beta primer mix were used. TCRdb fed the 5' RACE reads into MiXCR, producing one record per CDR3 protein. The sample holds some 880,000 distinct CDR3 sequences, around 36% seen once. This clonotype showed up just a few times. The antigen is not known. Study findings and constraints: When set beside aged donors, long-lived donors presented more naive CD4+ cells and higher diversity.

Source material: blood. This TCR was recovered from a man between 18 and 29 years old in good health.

CDR3 sequence: CAWSTGGGYEQFF. The DNA for the CDR3 is TGTGCCTGGAGTACTGGGGGGGGTTATGAGCAGTTCTTC. The chain is built from TRBV30 and TRBJ2-1; 7 bases align to TRBD2. This CDR3 is 13 amino acids long. The germline gives CDR1 GTSNPN, CDR2 SVGIG (reference sequence). V lost 2 bases and J lost 8; bases outside the gene matches: 6.